This is a list of T cell receptor beta chains from one sample in a study of T cells in Graves' hyperthyroidism and ophthalmopathy. MiXCR, run by TCRdb on the multiplex PCR reads, gives a single entry per CDR3 protein. The data contain fewer than 900,000 distinct CDR3 sequences, roughly 15% of them singletons. Source material: blood. These receptors were collected from a man aged 18 to 30 with Graves' hyperthyroidism. CDR3s include the opening cysteine and the closing phenylalanine or tryptophan. Each record gives: V gene, clone size, J gene, D gene, CDR3 protein, CDR3 DNA. The D gene is left open where the match is weak. Size is omitted from some rows. Given values are once, few, many or a class for expanded clones.

TRBV15	once	TRBJ2-2	-	CATSGGTRTGELFF	TGTGCCACCAGCGGAGGGACGCGCACCGGGGAGCTGTTTTTT
TRBV29-1	few	TRBJ2-1	-	CSVGPTVGTNEQFF	TGCAGCGTTGGCCCCACGGTTGGAACCAATGAGCAGTTCTTC
TRBV7-9	many	TRBJ2-1	TRBD2	CASSLAAGGRNEQFF	TGTGCCAGCAGCTTAGCAGCGGGAGGCCGGAATGAGCAGTTCTTC
TRBV12-3/TRBV12-4	-	TRBJ2-7	TRBD2	CASSPGGGGEQYF	TGTGCCAGCAGTCCGGGGGGGGGAGGGGAGCAGTACTTC
TRBV5-1	-	TRBJ1-2	-	CASSWGLGLDDYGYTF	TGCGCCAGCAGCTGGGGACTTGGGCTGGACGACTATGGCTACACCTTC
TRBV5-1	many	TRBJ2-2	-	CASSFIPGEAGELFF	TGCGCCAGCAGCTTTATTCCGGGAGAAGCCGGGGAGCTGTTTTTT
TRBV28	few	TRBJ1-5	-	CASSLTHQPQHF	TGTGCCAGCAGTTTGACTCATCAGCCCCAGCATTTT
TRBV28	many	TRBJ2-1	TRBD2	CASSQLRAGGHMEQFF	TGTGCCAGCAGCCAGTTGAGAGCGGGAGGGCATATGGAGCAGTTCTTC
TRBV13	-	TRBJ2-1	-	CASSSAGLSNEQSF	TGTGCCAGCAGCAGTGCAGGTCTATCGAATGAGCAGTCCTTC
TRBV10-3	few	TRBJ2-3	TRBD2	CAISAGLAADTQYF	TGTGCCATCAGCGCGGGACTAGCAGCTGATACGCAGTATTTT
TRBV5-6	-	TRBJ2-5	TRBD2	CASSLGGLAGGLEETQYF	TGTGCCAGCAGCTTGGGGGGACTAGCGGGAGGGTTGGAGGAGACCCAGTACTTC
TRBV10-3	-	TRBJ2-5	-	CAISLGMTDRTEGETQYF	TGTGCCATCAGTCTCGGCATGACCGACAGGACAGAGGGGGAGACCCAGTACTTC
TRBV6-1	few	TRBJ1-4	-	CASSFGTKLEEKLFF	TGTGCCAGCAGCTTCGGGACAAAACTGGAGGAAAAACTGTTTTTT
TRBV11-3	-	TRBJ1-4	-	CASKETSSNEKLFF	TGTGCCAGCAAGGAGACTTCAAGTAATGAAAAACTGTTTTTT
TRBV20-1	-	TRBJ1-1	-	CSAGSTGAFF	TGCAGTGCCGGATCTACGGGGGCTTTCTTT
TRBV12-3/TRBV12-4	many	TRBJ2-5	TRBD1	CASTRWLGGYLETQYF	TGTGCCAGCACCCGGTGGTTAGGGGGCTATCTCGAGACCCAGTACTTC
TRBV7-3	few	TRBJ1-2	-	CASSLTGEQGSYGYTF	TGTGCCAGCAGCTTAACGGGAGAGCAGGGGTCATATGGCTACACCTTC
TRBV6-1	many	TRBJ2-5	-	CASRATGTGYTQYF	TGTGCCAGCAGGGCCACCGGGACTGGCTATACTCAGTACTTC
TRBV7-9	many	TRBJ2-3	-	CASSTRGFKADTQYF	TGTGCCAGCAGCACCCGTGGATTCAAAGCAGATACGCAGTATTTT
TRBV5-6	-	TRBJ2-2	-	CASSSAGRGKTGELFF	TGTGCCAGCAGCTCAGCAGGACGGGGGAAAACCGGGGAGCTGTTTTTT
TRBV28	many	TRBJ2-6	TRBD1	CASSPNWTGKSSGANVLTF	TGTGCCAGCAGCCCGAATTGGACAGGGAAAAGCTCTGGGGCCAACGTCCTGACTTTC
TRBV7-9	-	TRBJ1-4	-	CASSSDRRAREKLFF	TGTGCCAGCAGTTCTGACAGGAGGGCACGGGAAAAACTGTTTTTT
TRBV19	-	TRBJ2-7	-	CATAYGYEQYF	TGTGCCACTGCATATGGATACGAGCAGTACTTC
TRBV7-9	many	TRBJ2-7	-	CASRQMQNEQYF	TGTGCCAGCAGGCAAATGCAGAACGAGCAGTACTTC